A single sample gave rise to the 3 T cell receptor beta chains below, sequenced in a study of T-cell reconstitution after alpha-beta-depleted transplantation in children. Unique molecular identifiers were incorporated during preparation of the TCRbeta library. TCRdb redid the calling of the PCR reads with MiXCR, one entry per CDR3 protein. The data contain about 420,000 distinct CDR3 sequences, 15% to 20% of them singletons. The sequences come from PBMCs, mostly from graft donor cells, collected 360 days after TCRalphabeta/CD19-depleted stem cell transplant. The origin of the receptors is a boy under two years old who had a stem cell transplant for Wiskott-Aldrich syndrome, so the T cells may come from the graft donor.

This clonotype was seen once. The V and J genes are TRBV27 and TRBJ2-7, with D possibly being TRBD1 or TRBD2 (6 bases each). CDR1 and CDR2 (germline): MNHEY, SMNVEV (reference sequence). The CDR3 covers 15 residues. V dropped 8 bases and J dropped 0 bases, with 17 bases sitting between them. The CDR3 protein is CASARPGALSYEQYF. For the CDR3, the DNA is TGTGCCAGCGCCAGGCCGGGGGCCCTCTCCTACGAGCAGTACTTC.

The rearrangement uses TRBV15 and TRBJ2-3; TRBD1 matches at 8 bases. The CDR3 covers 15 residues. Germline V gene sequence: CDR1 LNHNV, CDR2 YYDKDF (reference sequence). V dropped 4 bases and J dropped 2; count of bases not matched to a gene: 5. Written as DNA, the CDR3 is TGTGCCACCAGCAAGGGGGACAGGATCACAGATACGCAGTATTTT. It encodes CATSKGDRITDTQYF.

This chain joins TRBV5-1 and TRBJ2-1, with 9 nucleotides matching TRBD2. The CDR3 has 17 residues. Germline loops: CDR1 SGHRS, CDR2 YFSETQ. J was trimmed by 3 bases and V by 2 bases; bases with no gene match: 9. The CDR3 DNA reads TGCGCCAGCAGCTTTGGGGGAGCGGGGGGATTCTACAATGAGCAGTTCTTC. Translated, it gives CASSFGGAGGFYNEQFF. The variable domain in full, completed from reference TRBV5-1 and TRBJ2-1, reads KAGVTQTPRYLIKTRGQQVTLSCSPISGHRSVSWYQQTPGQGLQFLFEYFSETQRNKGNFPGRFSGRQFSNSRSEMNVSTLELGDSALYLCASSFGGAGGFYNEQFFGPGTRLTVL.